This TCR beta chain was captured in a study of T cell changes during pregnancy in multiple sclerosis. Generated by immunoSEQ multiplex PCR, the TCRdb table keeps only in-frame clones and is missing some. The sample consists of 25,000 to 35,000 clones, around 90% of them appearing once. Trimming pared 2 bases from V and 3 bases from J, leaving 8 bases between. Germline CDR1 MNHEY, CDR2 SMNVEV (reference sequence). CDR3 size: 14 residues. The receptor comes from a female donor with multiple sclerosis, enrolled in a pregnancy study. This specimen consisted of CD8+ T cells from peripheral blood mononuclear cells, obtained in the first trimester of pregnancy. V is TRBV27 and J is TRBJ2-1; D possibly corresponds to TRBD2 (5 bases). DNA of the CDR3: TGTGCCAGCAGTTTAGTGAGGGACTACAATGAGCAGTTCTTC. It encodes CASSLVRDYNEQFF.